One and the same sample provided the 3 T cell receptor beta chains below, sequenced in a study of blood T cell repertoires in COVID-19. Libraries were prepared by immunoSEQ multiplex PCR; TCRdb keeps only in-frame clonotypes and omits some of them. Of about 230,000 clones in the sample, roughly 80% are singletons; the top ten hold around 2.6%. The specimen was peripheral blood. The source is a woman in her sixties or seventies with active or convalescent COVID-19.

This chain's CDR3 is CASSHPGQFYGYTF. The CDR3 bases are TGTGCCAGCAGCCACCCGGGACAGTTCTATGGCTACACCTTC. The chain employs TRBV3-1 (or the pseudogene TRBV3-2) and TRBJ1-2; 7 bases fit TRBD1. The V and J ends lost 3 bases and 4 bases, in that order; junction bases with no gene match: 5. Germline CDR1 reads LGHDT; CDR2 reads YNNKEL (reference sequence). The CDR3 is 14 amino acids.

The chain couples TRBV2 to TRBJ1-2, with TRBD1 as a possible D gene (5 bases). V was shortened by 11 bases and J by 0 bases, with 10 bases between the two germline ends. Per germline, CDR1 SNHLY and CDR2 FYNNEI. The CDR3 has 12 amino acids. The CDR3 nucleotides read TGTGCCCAGGGCAGCACTAACTATGGCTACACCTTC. Amino acids: CAQGSTNYGYTF.

The chain combines TRBV7-2 with TRBJ2-1; D gene ambiguous. Germline V CDR1 and CDR2: SGHTA, FQGNSA. V was shortened by 4 bases and J by 1 base, with 14 bases between the two germline ends. This CDR3 is built from 16 residues. This chain's CDR3 is CASSSQATKSYNEQFF. The CDR3 DNA follows: TGTGCCAGCAGCTCCCAAGCTACGAAATCCTACAATGAGCAGTTCTTC.